This T cell receptor beta chain was profiled in a study of tumor-infiltrating lymphocytes in localized non-small cell lung cancer. Overall study findings and caveats: Recurrence-free survival showed no association with tumor T-cell fraction.

Germline-derived CDR1 and CDR2 are SSHAT and FNYEAQ (reference sequence). There are 16 residues in the CDR3. TCRdb's copy holds only in-frame clones and misses some; the assay was immunoSEQ multiplex PCR. The sample contains 6,000 to 7,000 clones, around two thirds of which appear only once. Notes on this clone: Its target is not known. Germline and junction disagree at one end, which may indicate a read error.

This clonotype was obtained from a human donor with non-small cell lung cancer. The specimen sequenced was lung tumor tissue. This chain joins TRBV7-7 and TRBJ2-1; TRBD2 matches 14 bases. CDR3 protein: CASSLAGLAGATEQFF. The CDR3 bases are TGTGCTAGCAGCTTAGCGGGACTAGCGGGGGCAACTGAGCAGTTCTTC.